Listed below are T cell receptor beta chains from one sample, sequenced in a study of cytomegalovirus exposure and HLA in healthy donors. Assay: immunoSEQ multiplex PCR; the TCRdb copy retains only in-frame clones and omits some. The repertoire consists of around 96,000 clones, with more than 75% occurring once and the leading ten covering under 2.5%. The material sequenced was PBMCs. All receptors derive from a man in his late teens or twenties in good health and CMV-seronegative. The CDR3 runs from the conserved cysteine through the conserved F or W. D genes are given only for firm matches. Clone size is shown for a subset of rows, as once, few, many or a class of expanded clone.

j_call: TRBJ2-1
d_call: TRBD2
clone_size: NA
v_call: TRBV4-1
cdr3_nt: TGCGCCAGCAGCCAAGTTGCTAGCGGGGGTAATGAGCAGTTCTTC
cdr3_aa: CASSQVASGGNEQFF

j_call: TRBJ1-3
d_call: NA
clone_size: NA
v_call: TRBV6-1
cdr3_nt: TGTGCCAGCAGTAAGACAGGAAACACCATATATTTT
cdr3_aa: CASSKTGNTIYF

j_call: TRBJ1-5
d_call: TRBD1
clone_size: NA
v_call: TRBV4-1
cdr3_nt: TGCGCCAGCAGCCTGGACAGGGTTAGCAATCAGCCCCAGCATTTT
cdr3_aa: CASSLDRVSNQPQHF

j_call: TRBJ2-7
d_call: NA
clone_size: NA
v_call: TRBV11-2
cdr3_nt: TGTGCCAGCAGCTTTCAGGGGTACGAGCAGTACTTC
cdr3_aa: CASSFQGYEQYF

j_call: TRBJ2-1
d_call: TRBD2
clone_size: NA
v_call: TRBV18
cdr3_nt: TGTGCCAGCTCACCACGTAACGGGGGGGCCGGAAATGAGCAGTTCTTC
cdr3_aa: CASSPRNGGAGNEQFF

j_call: TRBJ2-7
d_call: NA
clone_size: NA
v_call: TRBV30
cdr3_nt: TGTGCCTGGAGTGAACTTACCTCCTACGAGCAGTACTTC
cdr3_aa: CAWSELTSYEQYF

j_call: TRBJ2-6
d_call: NA
clone_size: medium-sized
v_call: TRBV6-5
cdr3_nt: TGTGCCAGCTCGGGCTCTGGGGCCAACGTCCTGACTTTC
cdr3_aa: CASSGSGANVLTF

j_call: TRBJ2-7
d_call: TRBD1
clone_size: NA
v_call: TRBV29-1
cdr3_nt: TGCAGCGTTGGTTGGGAGACAGGGGGTTACGAACACGAGCAGTACTTC
cdr3_aa: CSVGWETGGYEHEQYF

j_call: TRBJ1-4
d_call: NA
clone_size: NA
v_call: TRBV30
cdr3_nt: TGTGCCTGGAAAGGGGCGAATGAAAAACTGTTTTTT
cdr3_aa: CAWKGANEKLFF

j_call: TRBJ2-5
d_call: TRBD1
clone_size: NA
v_call: TRBV19
cdr3_nt: TGTGCCAGTACTAGGGACAGGGACGGACAAGAGACCCAGTACTTC
cdr3_aa: CASTRDRDGQETQYF

j_call: TRBJ1-2
d_call: NA
clone_size: NA
v_call: TRBV4-1
cdr3_nt: TGCGCCAGCAGCCAAGAGATCAACAGCCTTTCTAAGGGCTACACCTTC
cdr3_aa: CASSQEINSLSKGYTF

j_call: TRBJ2-6
d_call: NA
clone_size: NA
v_call: TRBV27
cdr3_nt: TGTGCCAGCAGTTTATCGGCAGGGCTCTCTGGGGCCAACGTCCTGACTTTC
cdr3_aa: CASSLSAGLSGANVLTF

j_call: TRBJ2-3
d_call: TRBD2
clone_size: few
v_call: TRBV6-5
cdr3_nt: TGTGCCAGCAACGGGGGGGCGGGAGATACGCAGTATTTT
cdr3_aa: CASNGGAGDTQYF

j_call: TRBJ2-5
d_call: NA
clone_size: NA
v_call: TRBV9
cdr3_nt: TGTGCCAGCAGCGTAGCCCCACAAGAGACCCAGTACTTC
cdr3_aa: CASSVAPQETQYF

j_call: TRBJ2-1
d_call: TRBD2
clone_size: NA
v_call: TRBV27
cdr3_nt: TGTGCCAGCAGTCCCCGGGGGGGTGTATACAATGAGCAGTTCTTC
cdr3_aa: CASSPRGGVYNEQFF

j_call: TRBJ2-7
d_call: TRBD1
clone_size: NA
v_call: TRBV18
cdr3_nt: TGTGCCAGCTCACCCTCGACCGGGACAGTTTCCTACGAGCAGTACTTC
cdr3_aa: CASSPSTGTVSYEQYF

j_call: TRBJ1-2
d_call: NA
clone_size: NA
v_call: TRBV6-5
cdr3_nt: TGTGCCAGCAGGCGGTCGGCCCTATGGGGCTACACCTTC
cdr3_aa: CASRRSALWGYTF

j_call: TRBJ1-2
d_call: NA
clone_size: NA
v_call: TRBV6-1
cdr3_nt: TGTGCCAGCAGTGATGGGGCCTCCCAGGGCTACACCTTC
cdr3_aa: CASSDGASQGYTF

j_call: TRBJ2-2
d_call: NA
clone_size: few
v_call: TRBV7-9
cdr3_nt: TGTTCCAGCAGCTTTAAATTCGGGGAGCTGTTTTTT
cdr3_aa: CSSSFKFGELFF

j_call: TRBJ1-5
d_call: NA
clone_size: NA
v_call: TRBV27
cdr3_nt: TGTGCCAGCAGTCCGGGGTCGGGAAGCAATCAGCCCCAGCATTTT
cdr3_aa: CASSPGSGSNQPQHF

j_call: TRBJ2-5
d_call: NA
clone_size: NA
v_call: TRBV6-5
cdr3_nt: TGTGCCAGCAGTTACTCTCTGGGGCAGGCCAGAGAGACCCAGTACTTC
cdr3_aa: CASSYSLGQARETQYF

j_call: TRBJ2-7
d_call: TRBD1
clone_size: NA
v_call: TRBV19
cdr3_nt: TGTGCCAGTAGGGTAACAGGGGGCAGTCTCGAGCAGTACTTC
cdr3_aa: CASRVTGGSLEQYF

j_call: TRBJ1-2
d_call: NA
clone_size: once
v_call: TRBV7-9
cdr3_nt: TGTGCCAGCAGCTCGGGGGGGCTGGACTATGGCTACACCTTC
cdr3_aa: CASSSGGLDYGYTF

j_call: TRBJ2-1
d_call: TRBD2
clone_size: NA
v_call: TRBV5-1
cdr3_nt: TGCGCCAGCAGCCTGACTAGCGGGGGAAACAATGAGCAGTTCTTC
cdr3_aa: CASSLTSGGNNEQFF

j_call: TRBJ2-1
d_call: TRBD2
clone_size: NA
v_call: TRBV6-6
cdr3_nt: TGTGCCAGCAGCCGGGGGGGACGCTACAATGAGCAGTTCTTC
cdr3_aa: CASSRGGRYNEQFF

j_call: TRBJ1-1
d_call: NA
clone_size: NA
v_call: TRBV5-1
cdr3_nt: TGCGCCAGCAGCTTGGATAGAATGAACACTGAAGCTTTCTTT
cdr3_aa: CASSLDRMNTEAFF

j_call: TRBJ1-1
d_call: TRBD1
clone_size: NA
v_call: TRBV18
cdr3_nt: TGTGCCAGCTCACCAGACAGGGATGGCACTGAAGCTTTCTTT
cdr3_aa: CASSPDRDGTEAFF

j_call: TRBJ2-7
d_call: TRBD1
clone_size: NA
v_call: TRBV6-5
cdr3_nt: TGTGCCAGCAGTCCAATAGACAGGGTAGGGGACGAGCAGTACTTC
cdr3_aa: CASSPIDRVGDEQYF

j_call: TRBJ2-3
d_call: TRBD2
clone_size: NA
v_call: TRBV5-1
cdr3_nt: TGCGCCAGCAGCTTGGGAAGCGGGGGGACTAACACAGATACGCAGTATTTT
cdr3_aa: CASSLGSGGTNTDTQYF

j_call: TRBJ2-3
d_call: TRBD1
clone_size: few
v_call: TRBV6-1
cdr3_nt: TGTGCCGCGTGCGGATTGGGACAGATCACAGATACGCAGTATTTT
cdr3_aa: CAACGLGQITDTQYF

j_call: TRBJ1-1
d_call: TRBD1
clone_size: NA
v_call: TRBV5-4
cdr3_nt: TGTGCCAGCAGCTTGATCATTGACAGGGCGAACACTGAAGCTTTCTTT
cdr3_aa: CASSLIIDRANTEAFF

j_call: TRBJ2-7
d_call: NA
clone_size: once
v_call: TRBV4-2
cdr3_nt: TGTGCCAGCAGCCAAGAGCTGAACAGGGTGGCGGGCGAGCAGTACTTC
cdr3_aa: CASSQELNRVAGEQYF

j_call: TRBJ1-5
d_call: NA
clone_size: NA
v_call: TRBV28
cdr3_nt: TGTGCCTGCTTCGGCAGGCGGTCAGGGCAGCCCCAGCATTTT
cdr3_aa: CACFGRRSGQPQHF

j_call: TRBJ2-1
d_call: NA
clone_size: few
v_call: TRBV11-2
cdr3_nt: TGTGCCAGCAGCTTAGGACTAGTTAAGCAGTTCTTC
cdr3_aa: CASSLGLVKQFF

j_call: TRBJ2-5
d_call: NA
clone_size: NA
v_call: TRBV18
cdr3_nt: TGTGCCAGCTCACCACGGGGGGACCAAGAGACCCAGTACTTC
cdr3_aa: CASSPRGDQETQYF

j_call: TRBJ1-5
d_call: NA
clone_size: NA
v_call: TRBV19
cdr3_nt: TGTGCCAGTAACTCAGGAAGCGGTCAGCCCCAGCATTTT
cdr3_aa: CASNSGSGQPQHF

j_call: TRBJ1-1
d_call: TRBD1
clone_size: NA
v_call: TRBV7-8
cdr3_nt: TGTGCCAGCAGCTTAGCGCGAGGGGGCGGGACTGAAGCTTTCTTT
cdr3_aa: CASSLARGGGTEAFF

j_call: TRBJ2-1
d_call: NA
clone_size: once
v_call: TRBV9
cdr3_nt: TGTGCCAGCAGCCCAAAGGGGACTCCCTCCTACAATGAGCAGTTCTTC
cdr3_aa: CASSPKGTPSYNEQFF

j_call: TRBJ1-4
d_call: NA
clone_size: NA
v_call: TRBV11-2
cdr3_nt: TGTGCCAGCAGCTTAGAGCCTATAGCCTTCGGGGGTGAAAAACTGTTTTTT
cdr3_aa: CASSLEPIAFGGEKLFF

j_call: TRBJ2-3
d_call: TRBD1
clone_size: few
v_call: TRBV5-1
cdr3_nt: TGCGCCAGCAGCTTGGCCCTAGGGACAGGAATGACAGATACGCAGTATTTT
cdr3_aa: CASSLALGTGMTDTQYF

j_call: TRBJ2-5
d_call: NA
clone_size: NA
v_call: TRBV11-2
cdr3_nt: TGTGCCAGCAGCTTAGGCCTAGGAGAGACCCAGTACTTC
cdr3_aa: CASSLGLGETQYF

j_call: TRBJ1-4
d_call: NA
clone_size: NA
v_call: TRBV29-1
cdr3_nt: TGCAGCGTTTCCCCGGGGACTAATGAAAAACTGTTTTTT
cdr3_aa: CSVSPGTNEKLFF

j_call: TRBJ2-1
d_call: TRBD2
clone_size: once
v_call: TRBV4-2
cdr3_nt: TGTGCCAGCAGCCAATATGGGCTAGCGGGGATCAATGAGCAGTTCTTC
cdr3_aa: CASSQYGLAGINEQFF

j_call: TRBJ2-2
d_call: TRBD2
clone_size: NA
v_call: TRBV14
cdr3_nt: TGTGCCAGCACCGGGACTAGCTTCACCGGGGAGCTGTTTTTT
cdr3_aa: CASTGTSFTGELFF

j_call: TRBJ1-1
d_call: NA
clone_size: NA
v_call: TRBV6-1
cdr3_nt: TGTGCCAGCAGTGTGGTCAGAACTGAAGCTTTCTTT
cdr3_aa: CASSVVRTEAFF

j_call: TRBJ1-3
d_call: TRBD1
clone_size: NA
v_call: TRBV19
cdr3_nt: TGTGCCAGTACGCCCGGGACAGGCTCTGGAAACACCATATATTTT
cdr3_aa: CASTPGTGSGNTIYF

j_call: TRBJ1-2
d_call: NA
clone_size: once
v_call: TRBV18
cdr3_nt: TGTGCCAGCTCACCGACGGCAGGGGAGACCTATGGCTACACCTTC
cdr3_aa: CASSPTAGETYGYTF

j_call: TRBJ2-7
d_call: TRBD1
clone_size: NA
v_call: TRBV7-9
cdr3_nt: TGTGCCAGCAGCTTAACAGGGGCCGAGCAGTACTTC
cdr3_aa: CASSLTGAEQYF

j_call: TRBJ1-2
d_call: NA
clone_size: few
v_call: TRBV10-3
cdr3_nt: TGTGCCATCAGTGGAGGTTCTATTGGCTATGGCTACACCTTC
cdr3_aa: CAISGGSIGYGYTF

j_call: TRBJ2-3
d_call: TRBD2
clone_size: NA
v_call: TRBV2
cdr3_nt: TGTGCCAGCATTAGGGGCGGGACTAGCGTCCCAGATACGCAGTATTTT
cdr3_aa: CASIRGGTSVPDTQYF